The 2 T cell receptor beta chains below were found in one sample sequenced in a study of beta chain features in type 1 diabetes. General study results and limits: Moderate yet significant TCRB CDR3 shortening was seen in Type 1 diabetes patients in all four CD4+ subsets.

No antigens are known for them. cDNA synthesis used the whole RNA isolate, giving expressed TCRB sequences. Using immunoSEQ multiplex PCR, the repertoire was profiled, and TCRdb retains in-frame clones only, with some absent. The data contain over 650,000 clones, over 12% of them singletons. The sequenced sample consisted of naive CD4+ T cells from blood. These receptors originate from a man younger than 35 with type 1 diabetes.

This clone has a handful of counts. The chain joins TRBV18 to TRBJ2-4, with 8 nucleotides matching TRBD1. The V and J ends lost 3 bases and 5 bases, in that order; junction bases with no gene match: 6. The CDR3 extends over 15 amino acids. Germline lookup yields CDR1 KGHSH and CDR2 LQKENI. In nucleotides, the CDR3 is TGTGCCAGCTCACCTCCGGACAGGGTTGAAAACATTCAGTACTTC. It yields the protein CASSPPDRVENIQYF.

Notes on this clone: The junction departs from the called germline gene at one end, perhaps through a read error. The chain has TRBV9 and TRBJ2-1, with TRBD1 matching over 8 bases. Germline CDR1 is SGDLS and CDR2 is YYNGEE. The CDR3 loop spans 16 amino acids. In DNA, the CDR3 is TGTGCCAGCACCGTAGGTGGGACAGGCTCCTACAATGAGCAGTTCTTC. Amino acids: CASTVGGTGSYNEQFF.